This T cell receptor beta chain was identified during a study of early T cells in non-severe SARS-CoV-2 infection. Study background: The study sequenced bulk RNA from unsorted whole blood, with chains unpaired.

The table lists this clonotype with many counts. Germline-derived CDR1 and CDR2 are SNHLY and FYNNEI. The V and J ends lost 6 bases and 8 bases respectively, with 19 bases between them. CDR3 length: 14 amino acids. Researchers tagged individual cDNA molecules with unique molecular identifiers. MiXCR, run by TCRdb on the 5' RACE reads, gives a single entry per CDR3 protein. The sample contains tens of thousands of distinct CDR3 sequences, around 15% of which appear only once. The genes are TRBV2 and TRBJ1-1, with a weak D call TRBD1 (5 bases). The material sequenced was whole blood. The TCR sequence derives from an adult who was a healthcare worker with PCR-confirmed SARS-CoV-2 infection or an uninfected control (not recorded which). This CDR3 reads CASSDRDLEGEAFF. In DNA form, the CDR3 reads TGTGCCAGCAGCGATCGGGACTTGGAAGGAGAAGCTTTCTTT.